Only a few counts were recorded for the clone carrying this TCR beta chain. After removal of 6 bases from V and 6 bases from J, the junction contained 8 bases not matched to a gene. The CDR3 contains 15 residues. This record comes from a study of metastatic and nonmetastatic thyroid tumors. Study overall: The authors compared repertoires across blood and tumor or nodule tissue from malignant and benign thyroid patients.

TCRdb re-clonotyped the PCR reads via MiXCR. The profile shows some 4,000 clones, around 31% of them singletons. Patients were all untreated before their thyroid surgery. The sequencing input was adjacent normal tissue. This rearrangement joins TRBV12-3 or TRBV12-4 to TRBJ2-7; 13 nucleotides line up with TRBD2. The sequence was collected from a female donor with papillary thyroid cancer or a benign thyroid nodule (not recorded which). Some clones in this sample may be carry-over from other donors' samples. Written as DNA, the CDR3 is TGTGCCAGCAGCTCGGGACTAGCGGGACCCCTCGAGCAGTACTTC. Residues: CASSSGLAGPLEQYF.